This T cell receptor beta chain was found in a study of T cell responses to AZD1222 COVID-19 vaccine. General study results and limits: Once two AZD1222 doses were given, Spike-specific TCR breadth and depth went up.

Recipients boosted at about 4 weeks or about 12 weeks are pooled. TCRdb keeps only in-frame clones here, not all; method: immunoSEQ multiplex PCR. Of 75,000 to 95,000 clones listed, approximately 90% are singletons. The CDR3 totals 15 residues. The junction had 3 bases not matched to a gene; V was cut back by 1 base and J by 6 bases. Germline V gene data show CDR1 as SGHDN and CDR2 as FVKESK. Details on this clone: Its antigen is unknown.

The receptor comes from an adult who received the AZD1222 COVID-19 vaccine. The chain employs TRBV14 and TRBJ1-5, with 10 bases that match TRBD1. This material consisted of peripheral blood, taken 28 days after the second AZD1222 dose. The chain's CDR3 is CASSQGQGAPQPQHF. The CDR3 DNA follows: TGTGCCAGCAGCCAAGGACAGGGGGCACCTCAGCCCCAGCATTTT. Together with reference TRBV14 and TRBJ1-5, the CDR3 gives the full variable domain: EAGVTQFPSHSVIEKGQTVTLRCDPISGHDNLYWYRRVMGKEIKFLLHFVKESKQDESGMPNNRFLAERTGGTYSTLKVQPAELEDSGVYFCASSQGQGAPQPQHFGDGTRLSIL.